Below, 30 T cell receptor beta chains from the same sample are listed, as sequenced in a study of shared clonotypes between healthy human individuals. Profiling relied on immunoSEQ multiplex PCR, and the TCRdb table lists in-frame clones only, not all of them. The sample has about 92,000 clones, roughly three quarters seen once. Sequenced input: memory CD8+ T cells sorted from blood. As to subset: CD45RO+ cells pooled with CCR7-negative TemRA cells. The receptors come from a man aged 25 to 40 in good health.

The CDR3 sequence: CASGWSSYEQYF. The DNA for the CDR3 is TGTGCCAGCGGGTGGAGCTCCTACGAGCAGTACTTC. This chain uses TRBV28 with TRBJ2-7, with D uncertain. This CDR3 is built from 12 residues. The germline V gene has CDR1 MDHEN and CDR2 SYDVKM. V lost 8 bases, J lost 0 bases, and 8 bases lay in between. The complete variable domain, with remaining parts taken from reference TRBV28 and TRBJ2-7, reads DVKVTQSSRYLVKRTGEKVFLECVQDMDHENMFWYRQDPGLGLRLIYFSYDVKMKEKGDIPEGYSVSREKKERFSLILESASTNQTSMYLCASGWSSYEQYFGPGTRLTVT.

The V and J genes are TRBV19 and TRBJ2-2, with a weak D call TRBD1 (6 bases). V was clipped by 1 base and J by 1 base, with 10 bases between them. This CDR3 is built from 16 residues. Germline V gene data show CDR1 as LNHDA and CDR2 as SQIVND (reference sequence). CDR3 sequence (DNA): TGTGCCAGTAGTATAGTTACAGGGATGAACACCGGGGAGCTGTTTTTT. This sequence encodes CASSIVTGMNTGELFF.

The chain is built from TRBV28 and TRBJ2-7; 7 nucleotides agree with TRBD1. CDR1 and CDR2 (germline): MDHEN, SYDVKM. This CDR3 has 16 amino acids. With V trimmed by 4 bases and J by 9 bases, 18 bases remained unmatched. The CDR3: CASSSPRQGPEGGQYF. The CDR3 nucleotides are TGTGCCAGCAGTTCCCCCCGACAGGGCCCGGAAGGTGGGCAGTACTTC.

In this sample, this clone turned up a few times. V usage is TRBV4-1 and J usage is TRBJ2-7, with 9 bases matching TRBD2. With V trimmed by 4 bases and J by 4 bases, 11 bases remained unmatched. This CDR3 has 16 residues. Germline V gives CDR1 MGHRA, CDR2 YSYEKL. CDR3 in DNA: TGCGCCAGCAGCCCCCTGCCCGGAAGCGGGAGGTACGAGCAGTACTTC. Its protein is CASSPLPGSGRYEQYF.

This clone was detected many times. The chain carries TRBV18 and TRBJ2-1; D call uncertain. Trimming removed 2 bases from V and 8 bases from J, with 7 bases in between. The CDR3 is 12 amino acids. Per the germline V gene, CDR1 is KGHSH and CDR2 is LQKENI. The chain's CDR3 is CASSPNLDEQFF. CDR3 DNA sequence: TGTGCCAGCTCACCAAACTTAGATGAGCAGTTCTTC.

The chain carries TRBV4-1 and TRBJ2-5, with TRBD2 identical over 7 bases. V dropped 1 base and J dropped 0; count of bases not matched to a gene: 5. This CDR3 is built from 16 residues. CDR1 and CDR2 from the germline V gene are MGHRA and YSYEKL. CDR3 in DNA: TGCGCCAGCAGCCAAGGGGCGGGAGTAGACCAAGAGACCCAGTACTTC. Residues: CASSQGAGVDQETQYF.

Concerning this clone itself: The same CDR3 also results from other DNA sequences found in this sample. The V call is TRBV11-1, the J call TRBJ2-7, with D unclear. This CDR3 region has 12 residues. The germline gives CDR1 SGHAT, CDR2 FQDESV (reference sequence). Trimming took off 5 bases at V and 0 bases at J, with 5 bases between the two ends. The CDR3 DNA sequence: TGTGCCAGCAGCACTCGCTCCTACGAGCAGTACTTC. This sequence encodes CASSTRSYEQYF. The complete variable domain, with remaining parts taken from reference TRBV11-1 and TRBJ2-7, reads EAEVAQSPRYKITEKSQAVAFWCDPISGHATLYWYRQILGQGPELLVQFQDESVVDDSQLPKDRFSAERLKGVDSTLKIQPAELGDSAMYLCASSTRSYEQYFGPGTRLTVT.

This clone was seen only a few times. The chain couples TRBV6-1 to TRBJ2-1, with 12 bases identical to TRBD1. This CDR3 contains 15 residues. V lost 3 bases to trimming and J lost 8 bases; unmatched junction nucleotides: 5. CDR1 MNHNS and CDR2 SASEGT come from the germline V gene. This CDR3 is CASSEGQGAVDEQFF. CDR3 DNA sequence: TGTGCCAGCAGTGAGGGACAGGGGGCCGTTGATGAGCAGTTCTTC.

In this sample, this clone turned up a few times. This chain links TRBV28 with TRBJ2-5; 12 bases match TRBD1. The CDR3 length is 16 residues. CDR1 and CDR2 (germline): MDHEN, SYDVKM. After removal of 10 bases from V and 5 bases from J, the junction contained 14 bases not matched to a gene. CDR3 coding DNA: TGTGCCACCAGGGGGGACAGGGGGCAATCTACCGAGACCCAGTACTTC. Translating gives CATRGDRGQSTETQYF.

V gene TRBV29-1 combines with J gene TRBJ2-1; maybe TRBD2 (6 bases). Germline V gene sequence: CDR1 SQVTM, CDR2 ANQGSEA. Trimming took 6 bases from V and 3 from J, leaving 15 bases between them. The CDR3 spans 14 residues. The CDR3 is CSVEMAGLYNEQFF. As DNA, the CDR3 is TGCAGCGTCGAAATGGCGGGGCTCTACAATGAGCAGTTCTTC.

The J gene is TRBJ2-3, the V gene TRBV4-3; D gene ambiguous. Trimming removed 4 bases at V and 6 bases at J, with 8 bases between. CDR3 length equals 12 residues. Germline CDR1 is LGHNA and CDR2 is YSLEER. CDR3 nucleotide sequence: TGCGCCAGCAGCCTTGAGCGTGATACGCAGTATTTT. Its translation is CASSLERDTQYF.

This clone appeared once. The chain has TRBV5-6 and TRBJ2-3; perhaps TRBD2 as D (6 bases). V was pared by 0 bases and J by 3 bases, with 11 bases between. The germline V gene encodes CDR1 SGHDT and CDR2 YYEEEE. This CDR3 region has 15 residues. CDR3 region: CASSLALARTDTQYF. The DNA for the CDR3 is TGTGCCAGCAGCTTGGCCCTAGCGAGGACAGATACGCAGTATTTT.

This chain uses TRBV14 with TRBJ2-7; D gene unclear. In germline, CDR1 is SGHDN, CDR2 FVKESK. The CDR3 length is 13 residues. Trimming removed 2 bases at V and 3 bases at J, with 8 bases between. CDR3 loop: CASSQMVGYEQYF. The CDR3 DNA is TGTGCCAGCAGCCAAATGGTCGGCTACGAGCAGTACTTC.

The J gene is TRBJ1-3, the V gene TRBV25-1, with 8 bases that match TRBD1. Looked up from germline, CDR1 is MGHDK and CDR2 is SYGVNS. The CDR3 is 15 residues long. The V gene end was trimmed by 4 bases and the J gene end by 4 bases; junction bases not matched to a gene: 6. The CDR3 loop is CASSGAGGDGNTIYF. CDR3 coding DNA: TGTGCCAGCAGTGGTGCAGGGGGCGACGGAAACACCATATATTTT.

At least ten counts were recorded for this clone. The gene calls are TRBV28 and TRBJ1-1; D ambiguous. V was trimmed by 5 bases and J by 0 bases, leaving 13 bases between them. The germline CDR1 and CDR2 sequences are MDHEN and SYDVKM. The CDR3 covers 15 residues. CDR3 in amino acids: CASSSTQGVNTEAFF. CDR3 in DNA: TGTGCCAGCAGTAGCACCCAAGGAGTGAACACTGAAGCTTTCTTT.

This chain connects TRBV27 to TRBJ1-1; D might be TRBD1 (6 bases). This CDR3 has 17 residues. Germline-derived CDR1 and CDR2 are MNHEY and SMNVEV (reference sequence). V gave up 5 bases and J gave up 4 bases, with 23 bases separating them. CDR3 protein: CASSPSRWGAQGTEAFF. The CDR3 DNA follows: TGTGCCAGCAGTCCCAGCCGGTGGGGGGCCCAAGGCACTGAAGCTTTCTTT.

J is TRBJ2-1 and V is TRBV7-4, with TRBD2 identical over 9 bases. Germline CDR1 and CDR2: SGHVT and SQSDAQ. V was pared by 4 bases and J by 4 bases, with 8 bases of the junction left unmatched. The CDR3 is 16 amino acids. The CDR3 bases are TGTGCCAGCAGCTCTCTTCTAGCGGGGCTATACAATGAGCAGTTCTTC. Residues: CASSSLLAGLYNEQFF.

CDR3 sequence (DNA): TGTGCCAGCAGTTACTCGGGCGCCGGGGGTACTGAAGCTTTCTTT. It is translated as CASSYSGAGGTEAFF. The chain carries TRBV6-5 and TRBJ1-1; D possibly corresponds to TRBD1 (5 bases). Germline V gives CDR1 MNHEY, CDR2 SVGAGI. Between the trimmed V and J ends, which lost 0 bases and 5 bases, there was a span of 13 bases. The CDR3 length is 15 residues.

J is TRBJ1-2 and V is TRBV28; 7 bases agree with TRBD1. The CDR3 runs to 14 residues. Germline assignment: CDR1 MDHEN and CDR2 SYDVKM. J gave up 3 bases and V 6 bases, and 7 bases lay outside the gene matches. The CDR3 nucleotides are TGTGCCAGCAGGTACAGGGGTAGCGACTATGGCTACACCTTC. Its translation is CASRYRGSDYGYTF.

This clone appeared a single time. The V and J genes are TRBV15 and TRBJ2-1, with 7 bases aligning to TRBD2. V lost 0 bases and J lost 14; bases outside the gene matches: 4. CDR1 is LNHNV and CDR2 is YYDKDF in the germline V gene (reference sequence). The CDR3 is 12 amino acids. The CDR3 DNA sequence: TGTGCCACCAGCAGAGAAACTAGCGATAAGTTCTTC. Translation gives CATSRETSDKFF.

The V gene is TRBV6-6, the J gene TRBJ1-2, with 12 nucleotides matching TRBD1. With V trimmed by 5 bases and J by 6 bases, 10 bases remained unmatched. Per germline, CDR1 MNHNY and CDR2 SVGAGI (reference sequence). This CDR3 is built from 16 residues. In nucleotides, the CDR3 is TGTGCCAGCAGTCAGGGACAGGGGGCTGTGTGGGATGGCTACACCTTC. This codes for CASSQGQGAVWDGYTF.

This clone was observed a few times. The J gene is TRBJ2-1, the V gene TRBV15; 10 bases match TRBD2. V was pared by 5 bases and J by 8 bases, with 12 bases of the junction left unmatched. The length of the CDR3 is 16 residues. CDR1 and CDR2 from the germline V gene are LNHNV and YYDKDF (reference sequence). The CDR3 DNA is TGTGCCACCAGCCTAGGGGAACTAGCGGGGCCCCATGAGCAGTTCTTC. Encoded protein: CATSLGELAGPHEQFF.

A few counts support this clone. The rearrangement uses TRBV19 and TRBJ2-1; 9 bases agree with TRBD1. CDR3 size: 16 residues. Looked up from germline, CDR1 is LNHDA and CDR2 is SQIVND (reference sequence). V shed 3 bases, J shed 8 bases, and the junction held 11 bases outside the gene matches. For the CDR3, the DNA is TGTGCCAGTAGTATGGGGGGGACAGGGAGGGCGGATGAGCAGTTCTTC. Its translation is CASSMGGTGRADEQFF.

V and J are TRBV6-1 and TRBJ2-7, with TRBD2 matching 8 bases. Trimming took 3 bases from V and 3 from J; bases not matched to a gene: 7. Germline V gene data show CDR1 as MNHNS and CDR2 as SASEGT. This CDR3 spans 15 amino acids. CDR3 in amino acids: CASSEVSGGNYEQYF. CDR3 nucleotides: TGTGCCAGCAGTGAGGTATCGGGGGGGAACTACGAGCAGTACTTC.

This chain links TRBV6-5 with TRBJ2-2, with D unclear. Germline V lookup: CDR1 MNHEY, CDR2 SVGAGI. The CDR3 spans 13 residues. V was clipped by 2 bases and J by 3 bases, with 4 bases between them. The CDR3 DNA is TGTGCCAGCAGTTACATGTACACCGGGGAGCTGTTTTTT. Its protein is CASSYMYTGELFF.

V usage is TRBV28 and J usage is TRBJ1-4, with D perhaps matching TRBD1 (5 bases). The germline V and J ends were trimmed by 5 bases and 4 bases, with 14 bases remaining between them. Germline values: CDR1 MDHEN, CDR2 SYDVKM. The CDR3 is 15 residues long. The CDR3 sequence: CASSATGASNEKLFF. The CDR3 DNA follows: TGTGCCAGCAGTGCCACCGGGGCCAGTAATGAAAAACTGTTTTTT.

The table lists this clone with many counts. V usage is TRBV7-6 and J usage is TRBJ2-1; TRBD1 might be the D (6 bases). Looked up from germline, CDR1 is SGHVS and CDR2 is FNYEAQ. The CDR3 is made up of 17 amino acids. Trimming stripped 3 bases from V and 5 bases from J, with 20 bases between. DNA of the CDR3: TGTGCCAGCAGCTTTCGAGGGGGATCCGGAATAGACAATGAGCAGTTCTTC. Its protein is CASSFRGGSGIDNEQFF.

Worth noting for this clone: This clone may be a read error of a much larger clone one base away. The V gene is TRBV6-4, the J gene TRBJ2-3, with 10 bases identical to TRBD2. Germline V gene sequence: CDR1 MRHNA, CDR2 SNTAGT. This CDR3 has 16 amino acids. The CDR3 nucleotides are TGTGTCAGCAGTGAGTCTAGCGGGAGTAACGCAGATACGCAGTATTTT. Its translation: CVSSESSGSNADTQYF.

J is TRBJ2-7 and V is TRBV18; D perhaps matches TRBD1 (5 bases). The germline gives CDR1 KGHSH, CDR2 LQKENI. The CDR3 is 15 amino acids. Trimming shortened V by 0 bases and J by 3 bases, and 12 bases separated the two germline ends. CDR3 nucleotide sequence: TGTGCCAGCTCACCACCTAACAGGCCTTACTACGAGCAGTACTTC. This gives the protein CASSPPNRPYYEQYF.

The J gene is TRBJ2-3, the V gene TRBV10-3; 7 bases agree with TRBD1. Trimming at V came to 6 bases and at J to 5 bases, leaving 8 bases not matched to a gene. The CDR3 is 14 amino acids. Per germline, CDR1 ENHRY and CDR2 SYGVKD. The CDR3 region has the DNA TGTGCCATCAGCCCCACAGGGGCGAGAGATACGCAGTATTTT. Its translation is CAISPTGARDTQYF.